These 3 T cell receptor beta chains share one sample of origin, sequenced in a study of response to subunit inactivated influenza vaccine. Each CDR3 protein is one row after TCRdb ran MiXCR on the RT-PCR reads. The data hold about 700,000 distinct CDR3 sequences, with approximately 14% observed a single time. The source was PBMCs from blood, collected 14 to 15 days before vaccination. The source is a man aged 45-60 years who received an inactivated influenza vaccine.

The table lists this clonotype with many counts. The V and J genes are TRBV7-9 and TRBJ2-2; D is perhaps TRBD1 (5 bases). This CDR3 comprises 14 residues. The V gene lost 6 bases and the J gene lost 4 bases, with 12 bases spanning the gap. CDR1 is SEHNR, CDR2 FQNEAQ, per germline (reference sequence). CDR3 nucleotides: TGTGCCAGCAGTTTCCAGGGAACCACCGGGGAGCTGTTTTTT. Its protein is CASSFQGTTGELFF.

The chain is built from TRBV11-1 and TRBJ2-3; 8 bases are shared with TRBD1. CDR1 and CDR2 from the germline V gene are SGHAT and FQDESV (reference sequence). This CDR3 spans 13 amino acids. Trimming removed 8 bases from V and 5 bases from J; junction bases left unmatched: 6. The CDR3 here is CASLGQGEDTQYF. The CDR3 DNA follows: TGTGCCAGCCTTGGACAGGGAGAAGATACGCAGTATTTT.

V is TRBV6-1 and J is TRBJ2-2, with a weak D call TRBD2 (6 bases). Per germline, CDR1 MNHNS and CDR2 SASEGT. Trimming shortened V by 7 bases and J by 3 bases, and 12 bases separated the two germline ends. There are 14 residues in the CDR3. Written as DNA, the CDR3 is TGTGCCAGCAAAGCAGGGAGGTACACCGGGGAGCTGTTTTTT. This encodes CASKAGRYTGELFF.